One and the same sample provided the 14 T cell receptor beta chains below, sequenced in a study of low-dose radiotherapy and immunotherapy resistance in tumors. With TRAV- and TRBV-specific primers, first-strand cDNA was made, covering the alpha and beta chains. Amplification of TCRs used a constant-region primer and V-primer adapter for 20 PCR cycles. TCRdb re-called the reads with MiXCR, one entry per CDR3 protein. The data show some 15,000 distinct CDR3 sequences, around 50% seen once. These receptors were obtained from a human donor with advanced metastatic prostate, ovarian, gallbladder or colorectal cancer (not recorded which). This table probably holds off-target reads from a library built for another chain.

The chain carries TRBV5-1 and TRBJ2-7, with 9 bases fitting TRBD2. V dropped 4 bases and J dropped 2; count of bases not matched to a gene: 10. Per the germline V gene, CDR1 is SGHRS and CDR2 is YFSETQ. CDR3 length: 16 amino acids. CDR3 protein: CASSVETSGKAYEQYF. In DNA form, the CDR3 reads TGCGCCAGCAGCGTCGAGACTAGCGGAAAAGCCTACGAGCAGTACTTC. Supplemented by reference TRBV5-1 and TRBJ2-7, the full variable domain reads KAGVTQTPRYLIKTRGQQVTLSCSPISGHRSVSWYQQTPGQGLQFLFEYFSETQRNKGNFPGRFSGRQFSNSRSEMNVSTLELGDSALYLCASSVETSGKAYEQYFGPGTRLTVT.

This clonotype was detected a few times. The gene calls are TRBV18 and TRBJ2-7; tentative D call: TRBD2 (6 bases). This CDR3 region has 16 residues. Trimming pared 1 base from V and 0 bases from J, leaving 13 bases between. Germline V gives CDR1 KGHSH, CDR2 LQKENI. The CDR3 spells CASSPLGGLSSYEQYF. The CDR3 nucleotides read TGTGCCAGCTCACCACTCGGGGGACTTTCCTCCTACGAGCAGTACTTC.

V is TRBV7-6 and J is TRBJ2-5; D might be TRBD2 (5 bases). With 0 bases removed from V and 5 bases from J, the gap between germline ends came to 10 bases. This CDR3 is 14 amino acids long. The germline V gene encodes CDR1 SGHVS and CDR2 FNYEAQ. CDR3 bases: TGTGCCAGCAGCTTAGCCGGGGATACCGAGACCCAGTACTTC. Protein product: CASSLAGDTETQYF.

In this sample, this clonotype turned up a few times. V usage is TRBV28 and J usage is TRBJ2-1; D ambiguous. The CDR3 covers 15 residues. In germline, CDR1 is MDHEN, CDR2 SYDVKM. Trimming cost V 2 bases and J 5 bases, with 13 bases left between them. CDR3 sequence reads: CASSLGGRGDNEQFF. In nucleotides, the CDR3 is TGTGCCAGCAGTTTAGGCGGCCGTGGGGACAATGAGCAGTTCTTC.

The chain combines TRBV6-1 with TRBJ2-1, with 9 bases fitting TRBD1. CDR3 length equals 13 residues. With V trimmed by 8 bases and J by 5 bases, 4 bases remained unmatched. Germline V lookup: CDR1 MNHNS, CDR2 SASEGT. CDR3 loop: CASRDRDHNEQFF. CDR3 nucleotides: TGTGCCAGCCGGGACAGGGACCACAATGAGCAGTTCTTC.

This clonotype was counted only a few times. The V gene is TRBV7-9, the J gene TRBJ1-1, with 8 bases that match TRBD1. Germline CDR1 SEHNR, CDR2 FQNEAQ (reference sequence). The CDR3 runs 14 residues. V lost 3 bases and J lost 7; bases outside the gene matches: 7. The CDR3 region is CASSFTNGQGEAFF. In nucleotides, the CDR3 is TGTGCCAGCAGCTTCACAAATGGACAGGGTGAAGCTTTCTTT. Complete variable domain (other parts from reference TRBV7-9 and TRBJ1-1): DTGVSQNPRHKITKRGQNVTFRCDPISEHNRLYWYRQTLGQGPEFLTYFQNEAQLEKSRLLSDRFSAERPKGSFSTLEIQRTEQGDSAMYLCASSFTNGQGEAFFGQGTRLTVV.

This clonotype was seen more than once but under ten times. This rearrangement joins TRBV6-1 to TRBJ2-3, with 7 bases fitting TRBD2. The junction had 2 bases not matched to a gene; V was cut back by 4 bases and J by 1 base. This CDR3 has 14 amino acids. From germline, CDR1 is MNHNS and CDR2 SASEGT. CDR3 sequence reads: CASSVTSGTDTQYF. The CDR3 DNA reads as TGTGCCAGCAGTGTTACTAGCGGCACAGATACGCAGTATTTT.

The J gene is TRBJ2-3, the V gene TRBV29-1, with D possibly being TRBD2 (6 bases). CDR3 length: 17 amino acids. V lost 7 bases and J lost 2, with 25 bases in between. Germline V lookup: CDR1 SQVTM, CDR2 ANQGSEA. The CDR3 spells CSADGYRDSLFTDTQYF. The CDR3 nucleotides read TGCAGCGCAGACGGATACCGGGACTCCTTGTTCACAGATACGCAGTATTTT.

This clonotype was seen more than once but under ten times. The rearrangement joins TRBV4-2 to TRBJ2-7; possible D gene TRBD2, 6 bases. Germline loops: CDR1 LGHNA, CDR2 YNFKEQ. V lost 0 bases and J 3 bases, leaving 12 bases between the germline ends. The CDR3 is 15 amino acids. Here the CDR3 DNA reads TGTGCCAGCAGCCAAGATCCGGCCGGGGGCTACGAGCAGTACTTC. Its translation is CASSQDPAGGYEQYF.

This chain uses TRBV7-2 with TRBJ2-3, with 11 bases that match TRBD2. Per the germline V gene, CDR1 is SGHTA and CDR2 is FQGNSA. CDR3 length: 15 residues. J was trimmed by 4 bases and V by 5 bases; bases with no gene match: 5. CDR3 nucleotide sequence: TGTGCCAGCAGCGTTAGCGGGGGGGCGGCAGATACGCAGTATTTT. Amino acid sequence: CASSVSGGAADTQYF. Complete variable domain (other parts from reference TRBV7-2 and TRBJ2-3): GAGVSQSPSNKVTEKGKDVELRCDPISGHTALYWYRQSLGQGLEFLIYFQGNSAPDKSGLPSDRFSAERTGGSVSTLTIQRTQQEDSAVYLCASSVSGGAADTQYFGPGTRLTVL.

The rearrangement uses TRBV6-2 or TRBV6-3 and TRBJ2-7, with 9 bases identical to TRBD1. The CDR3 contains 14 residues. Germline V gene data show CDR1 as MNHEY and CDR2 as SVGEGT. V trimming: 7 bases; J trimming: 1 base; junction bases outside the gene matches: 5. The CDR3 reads CASKRDRASYEQYF. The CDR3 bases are TGTGCCAGCAAGAGGGACAGGGCTTCCTACGAGCAGTACTTC.

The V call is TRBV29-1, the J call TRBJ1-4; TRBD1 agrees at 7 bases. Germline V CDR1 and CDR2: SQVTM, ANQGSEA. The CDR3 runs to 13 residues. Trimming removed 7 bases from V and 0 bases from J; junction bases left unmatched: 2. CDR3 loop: CSGGTATNEKLFF. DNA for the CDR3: TGCAGCGGTGGGACAGCAACTAATGAAAAACTGTTTTTT. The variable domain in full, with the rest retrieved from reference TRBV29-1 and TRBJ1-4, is SAVISQKPSRDICQRGTSLTIQCQVDSQVTMMFWYRQQPGQSLTLIATANQGSEATYESGFVIDKFPISRPNLTFSTLTVSNMSPEDSSIYLCSGGTATNEKLFFGSGTQLSVL.

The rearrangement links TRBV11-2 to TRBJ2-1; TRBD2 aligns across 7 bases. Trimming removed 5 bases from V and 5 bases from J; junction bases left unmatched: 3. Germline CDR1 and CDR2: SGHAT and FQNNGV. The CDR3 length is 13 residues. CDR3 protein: CASSPSGNNEQFF. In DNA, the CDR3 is TGTGCCAGCAGCCCGAGCGGGAACAATGAGCAGTTCTTC. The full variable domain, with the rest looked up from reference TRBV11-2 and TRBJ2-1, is EAGVAQSPRYKIIEKRQSVAFWCNPISGHATLYWYQQILGQGPKLLIQFQNNGVVDDSQLPKDRFSAERLKGVDSTLKIQPAKLEDSAVYLCASSPSGNNEQFFGPGTRLTVL.

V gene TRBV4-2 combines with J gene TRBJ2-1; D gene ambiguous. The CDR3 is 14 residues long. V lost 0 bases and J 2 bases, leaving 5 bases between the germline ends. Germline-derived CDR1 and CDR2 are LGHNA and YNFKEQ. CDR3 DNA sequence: TGTGCCAGCAGCCAAGAAGCCCCCTACAATGAGCAGTTCTTC. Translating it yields CASSQEAPYNEQFF.